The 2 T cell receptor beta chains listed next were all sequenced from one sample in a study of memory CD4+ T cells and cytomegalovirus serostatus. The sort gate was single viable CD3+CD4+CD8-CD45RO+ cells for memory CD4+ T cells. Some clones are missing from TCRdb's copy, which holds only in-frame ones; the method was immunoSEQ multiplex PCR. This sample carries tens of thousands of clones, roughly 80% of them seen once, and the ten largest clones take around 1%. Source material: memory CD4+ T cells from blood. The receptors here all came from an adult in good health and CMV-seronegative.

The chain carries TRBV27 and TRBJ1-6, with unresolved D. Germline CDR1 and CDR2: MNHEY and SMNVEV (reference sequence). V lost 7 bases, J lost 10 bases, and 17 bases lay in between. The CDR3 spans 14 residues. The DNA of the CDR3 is TGTGCCAGCACCCCGTCTGGGGAGGAATCACCCCTCCACTTT. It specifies CASTPSGEESPLHF.

The CDR3 loop reads CASRTSGSQRSEQYF. The CDR3 bases are TGTGCCAGTAGGACTAGCGGGAGCCAGAGGAGCGAGCAGTACTTC. The V call is TRBV7-8, the J call TRBJ2-7, with 13 bases matching TRBD2. The J segment lost 6 bases and the V segment lost 9 bases, leaving 11 bases of the junction unmatched. CDR3 length equals 15 residues. CDR1 is SGHVS and CDR2 is FQNEAQ in the germline V gene.